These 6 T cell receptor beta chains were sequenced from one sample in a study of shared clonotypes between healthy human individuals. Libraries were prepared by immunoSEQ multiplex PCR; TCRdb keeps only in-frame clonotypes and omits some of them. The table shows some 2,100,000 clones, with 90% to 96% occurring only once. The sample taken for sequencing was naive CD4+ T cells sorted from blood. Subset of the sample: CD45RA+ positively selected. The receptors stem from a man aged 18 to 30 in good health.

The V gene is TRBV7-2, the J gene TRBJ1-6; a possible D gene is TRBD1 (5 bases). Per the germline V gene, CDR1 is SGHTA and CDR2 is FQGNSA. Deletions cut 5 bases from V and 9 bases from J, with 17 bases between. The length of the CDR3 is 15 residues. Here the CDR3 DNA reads TGTGCCAGCAGCCGGGTCGGGGGTATCGGTTCACCCCTCCACTTT. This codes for CASSRVGGIGSPLHF.

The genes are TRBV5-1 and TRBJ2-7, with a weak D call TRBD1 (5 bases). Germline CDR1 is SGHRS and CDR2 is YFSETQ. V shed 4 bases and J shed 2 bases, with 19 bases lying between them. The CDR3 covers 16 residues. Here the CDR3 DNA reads TGCGCCAGCAGCCCCTATGACAGAATCCTTCCCTACGAGCAGTACTTC. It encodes CASSPYDRILPYEQYF.

CDR3 residues: CASSLLTDSYEQYF. The CDR3 DNA reads TGTGCCAGCAGCTTGCTGACGGACTCCTACGAGCAGTACTTC. The chain recombines TRBV5-4 with TRBJ2-7; D is unresolved. The germline gives CDR1 SGHNT, CDR2 YYREEE (reference sequence). V gave up 1 base and J gave up 0 bases, with 8 bases separating them. CDR3 length equals 14 residues.

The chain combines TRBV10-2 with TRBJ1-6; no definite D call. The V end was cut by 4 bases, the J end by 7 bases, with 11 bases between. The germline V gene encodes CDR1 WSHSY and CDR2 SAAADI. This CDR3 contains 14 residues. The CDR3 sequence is CASSVDGRNSPLHF. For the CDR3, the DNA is TGCGCCAGCAGTGTTGATGGAAGAAATTCACCCCTCCACTTT.

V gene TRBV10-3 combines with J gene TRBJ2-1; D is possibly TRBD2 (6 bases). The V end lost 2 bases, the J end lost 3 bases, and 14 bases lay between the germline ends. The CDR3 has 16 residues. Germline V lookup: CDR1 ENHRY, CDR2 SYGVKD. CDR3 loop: CAISEPLGSGYNEQFF. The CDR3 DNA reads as TGTGCCATCAGTGAGCCCCTGGGTAGCGGCTACAATGAGCAGTTCTTC.

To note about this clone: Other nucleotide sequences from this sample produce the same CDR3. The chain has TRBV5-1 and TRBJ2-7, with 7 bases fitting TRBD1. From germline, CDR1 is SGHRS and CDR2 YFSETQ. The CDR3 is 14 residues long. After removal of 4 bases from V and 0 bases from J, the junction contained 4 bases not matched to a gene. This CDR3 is CASSVTGSSYEQYF. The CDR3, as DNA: TGCGCCAGCAGCGTGACAGGGAGCTCCTACGAGCAGTACTTC.